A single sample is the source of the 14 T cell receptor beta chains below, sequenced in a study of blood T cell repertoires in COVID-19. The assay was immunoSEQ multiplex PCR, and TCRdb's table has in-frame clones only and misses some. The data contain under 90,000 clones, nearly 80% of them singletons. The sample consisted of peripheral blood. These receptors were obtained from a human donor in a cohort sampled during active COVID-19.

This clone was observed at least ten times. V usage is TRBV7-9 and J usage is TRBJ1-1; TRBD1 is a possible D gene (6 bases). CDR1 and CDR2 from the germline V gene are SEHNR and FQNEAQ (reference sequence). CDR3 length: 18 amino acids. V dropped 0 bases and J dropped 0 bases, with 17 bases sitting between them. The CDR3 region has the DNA TGTGCCAGCAGCTTAGCGGGGCGGGGGCTAGGAGTGAACACTGAAGCTTTCTTT. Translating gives CASSLAGRGLGVNTEAFF.

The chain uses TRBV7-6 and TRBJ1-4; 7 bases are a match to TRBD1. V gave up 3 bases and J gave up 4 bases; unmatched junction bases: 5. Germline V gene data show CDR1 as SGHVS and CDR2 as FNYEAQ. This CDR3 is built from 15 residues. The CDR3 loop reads CASSFTGEVNEKLFF. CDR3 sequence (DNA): TGTGCCAGCAGCTTTACAGGGGAGGTTAATGAAAAACTGTTTTTT.

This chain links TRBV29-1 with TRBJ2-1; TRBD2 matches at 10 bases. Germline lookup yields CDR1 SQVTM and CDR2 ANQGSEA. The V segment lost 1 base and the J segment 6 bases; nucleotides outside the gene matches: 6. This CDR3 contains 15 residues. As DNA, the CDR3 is TGCAGCGTTGAAGGGGGACTAGCGAGACTCAATGAGCAGTTCTTC. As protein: CSVEGGLARLNEQFF.

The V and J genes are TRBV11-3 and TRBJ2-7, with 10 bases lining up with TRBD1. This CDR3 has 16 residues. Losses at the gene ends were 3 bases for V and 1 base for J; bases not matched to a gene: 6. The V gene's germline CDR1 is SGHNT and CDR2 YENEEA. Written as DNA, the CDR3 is TGTGCCAGCAGCTTGGGCGGGGACAGGGGATCCTACGAGCAGTACGTC. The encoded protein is CASSLGGDRGSYEQYV.

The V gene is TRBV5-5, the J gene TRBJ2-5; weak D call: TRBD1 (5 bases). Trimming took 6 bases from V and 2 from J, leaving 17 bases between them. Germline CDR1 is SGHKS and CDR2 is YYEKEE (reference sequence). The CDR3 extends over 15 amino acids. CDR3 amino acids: CASKFRVAIQETQYF. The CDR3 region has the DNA TGTGCCAGCAAGTTCAGGGTGGCAATACAAGAGACCCAGTACTTC. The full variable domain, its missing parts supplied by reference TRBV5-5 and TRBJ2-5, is DAGVTQSPTHLIKTRGQQVTLRCSPISGHKSVSWYQQVLGQGPQFIFQYYEKEERGRGNFPDRFSARQFPNYSSELNVNALLLGDSALYLCASKFRVAIQETQYFGPGTRLLVL.

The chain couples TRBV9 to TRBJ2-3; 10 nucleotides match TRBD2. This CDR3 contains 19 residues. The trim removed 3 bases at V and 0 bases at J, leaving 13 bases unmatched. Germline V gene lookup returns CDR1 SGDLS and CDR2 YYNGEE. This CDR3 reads CASSGTLAGGLLSTDTQYF. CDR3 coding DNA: TGTGCCAGCAGCGGGACATTAGCGGGGGGCCTCCTTAGCACAGATACGCAGTATTTT.

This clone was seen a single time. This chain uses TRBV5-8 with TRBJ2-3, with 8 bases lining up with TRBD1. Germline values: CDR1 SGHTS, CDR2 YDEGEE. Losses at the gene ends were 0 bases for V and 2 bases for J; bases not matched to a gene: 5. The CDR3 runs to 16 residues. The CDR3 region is CASSLGTGKYTDTQYF. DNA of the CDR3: TGTGCCAGCAGCTTGGGGACAGGGAAATACACAGATACGCAGTATTTT. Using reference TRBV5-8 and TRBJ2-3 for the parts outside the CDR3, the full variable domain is EAGVTQSPTHLIKTRGQQATLRCSPISGHTSVYWYQQALGLGLQFLLWYDEGEERNRGNFPPRFSGRQFPNYSSELNVNALELEDSALYLCASSLGTGKYTDTQYFGPGTRLTVL.

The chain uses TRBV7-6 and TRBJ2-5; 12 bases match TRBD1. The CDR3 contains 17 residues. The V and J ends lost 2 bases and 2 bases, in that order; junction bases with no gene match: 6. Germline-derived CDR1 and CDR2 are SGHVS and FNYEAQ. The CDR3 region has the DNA TGTGCCAGCAGCTTATCGGGACAGGGGGCCAGTCAAGAGACCCAGTACTTC. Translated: CASSLSGQGASQETQYF.

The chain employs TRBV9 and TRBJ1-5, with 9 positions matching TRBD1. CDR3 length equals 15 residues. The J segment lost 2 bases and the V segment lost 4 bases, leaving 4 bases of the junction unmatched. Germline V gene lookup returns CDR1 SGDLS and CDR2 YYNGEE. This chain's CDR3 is CASSSRTGGNQPQHF. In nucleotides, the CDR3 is TGTGCCAGCAGCTCCCGGACAGGGGGCAATCAGCCCCAGCATTTT. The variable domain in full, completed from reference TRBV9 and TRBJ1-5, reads DSGVTQTPKHLITATGQRVTLRCSPRSGDLSVYWYQQSLDQGLQFLIQYYNGEERAKGNILERFSAQQFPDLHSELNLSSLELGDSALYFCASSSRTGGNQPQHFGDGTRLSIL.

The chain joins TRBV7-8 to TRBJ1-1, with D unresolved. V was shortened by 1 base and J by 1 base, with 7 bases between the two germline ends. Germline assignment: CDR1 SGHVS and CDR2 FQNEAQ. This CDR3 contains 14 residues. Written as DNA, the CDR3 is TGTGCCAGCAGCTTAGTTCGGGGGAACACTGAAGCTTTCTTT. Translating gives CASSLVRGNTEAFF. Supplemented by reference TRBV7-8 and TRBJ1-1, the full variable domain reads GAGVSQSPRYKVAKRGQDVALRCDPISGHVSLFWYQQALGQGPEFLTYFQNEAQLDKSGLPSDRFFAERPEGSVSTLKIQRTQQEDSAVYLCASSLVRGNTEAFFGQGTRLTVV.

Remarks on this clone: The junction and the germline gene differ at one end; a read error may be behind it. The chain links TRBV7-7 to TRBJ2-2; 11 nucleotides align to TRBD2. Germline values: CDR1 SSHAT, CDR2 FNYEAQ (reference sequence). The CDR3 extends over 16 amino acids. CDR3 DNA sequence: TGTGCTAGCAGCTTAGTACTAGCGGGGGTCACCGGGGAGCTGTTTTTT. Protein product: CASSLVLAGVTGELFF.

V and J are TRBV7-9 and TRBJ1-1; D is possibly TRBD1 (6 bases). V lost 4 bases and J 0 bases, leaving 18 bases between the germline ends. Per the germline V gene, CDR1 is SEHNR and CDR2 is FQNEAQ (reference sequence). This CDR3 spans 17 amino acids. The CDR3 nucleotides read TGTGCCAGCAGCTCACGGGGGGCGGGCAGATTGAACACTGAAGCTTTCTTT. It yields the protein CASSSRGAGRLNTEAFF.

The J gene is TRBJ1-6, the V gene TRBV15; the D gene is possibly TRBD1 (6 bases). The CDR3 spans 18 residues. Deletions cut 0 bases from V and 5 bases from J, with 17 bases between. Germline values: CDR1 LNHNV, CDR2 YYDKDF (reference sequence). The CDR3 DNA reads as TGTGCCACCAGCAGAGATCGACTTACCAGGGGCCATAATTCACCCCTCCACTTT. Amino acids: CATSRDRLTRGHNSPLHF.

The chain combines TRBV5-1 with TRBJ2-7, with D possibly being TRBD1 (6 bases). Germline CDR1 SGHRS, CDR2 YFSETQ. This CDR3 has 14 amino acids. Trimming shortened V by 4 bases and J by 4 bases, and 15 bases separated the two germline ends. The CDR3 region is CASSPRDTLYEQYV. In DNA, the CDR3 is TGCGCCAGCAGCCCCCGGGACACTCTATACGAGCAGTACGTC.